Below, 19 T cell receptor beta chains from the same sample are listed, as sequenced in a study of T cell responses to AZD1222 COVID-19 vaccine. Profiling relied on immunoSEQ multiplex PCR, and the TCRdb table lists in-frame clones only, not all of them. The sample consists of about 99,000 clones, approximately 93% of them appearing once. The sequencing used peripheral blood, collected on day 0 of AZD1222 vaccination. The receptors were gathered from an adult in good health.

The rearrangement joins TRBV5-4 to TRBJ2-5; no clear D gene. The CDR3 is made up of 13 amino acids. V was cut by 5 bases and J by 0 bases, with 8 bases left in between. Germline V lookup: CDR1 SGHNT, CDR2 YYREEE (reference sequence). CDR3 region: CASSGPYQETQYF. CDR3 DNA sequence: TGTGCCAGCAGTGGACCGTACCAAGAGACCCAGTACTTC.

The rearrangement joins TRBV7-2 to TRBJ2-5; 10 nucleotides agree with TRBD1. CDR3 length equals 13 residues. V gave up 4 bases and J gave up 4 bases; unmatched junction bases: 0. CDR1 SGHTA and CDR2 FQGNSA come from the germline V gene. The CDR3 bases are TGTGCCAGCAGCTGGGACAGGGGAGAGACCCAGTACTTC. Protein product: CASSWDRGETQYF.

This chain connects TRBV5-4 to TRBJ2-5; no clear D. This CDR3 is built from 15 residues. V was pared by 0 bases and J by 2 bases, with 11 bases between. Germline CDR1 is SGHNT and CDR2 is YYREEE (reference sequence). DNA for the CDR3: TGTGCCAGCAGCTTGGAAGCTCTCCAACAAGAGACCCAGTACTTC. Translated: CASSLEALQQETQYF.

The CDR3 DNA sequence: TGTGCCAGCAGCCAATGGGGACAGAGAAGCTCCTACGAGCAGTACTTC. It specifies CASSQWGQRSSYEQYF. The gene calls are TRBV14 and TRBJ2-7; 7 bases match TRBD1. This CDR3 spans 16 amino acids. V gave up 2 bases and J gave up 0 bases; unmatched junction bases: 7. From germline, CDR1 is SGHDN and CDR2 FVKESK. The variable domain in full, completed from reference TRBV14 and TRBJ2-7, reads EAGVTQFPSHSVIEKGQTVTLRCDPISGHDNLYWYRRVMGKEIKFLLHFVKESKQDESGMPNNRFLAERTGGTYSTLKVQPAELEDSGVYFCASSQWGQRSSYEQYFGPGTRLTVT.

The chain is built from TRBV7-2 and TRBJ1-1; D is uncertain. Germline CDR1 and CDR2: SGHTA and FQGNSA. This CDR3 comprises 14 residues. The ends were cut back, 5 bases at V and 6 bases at J, with 16 bases in the middle. The CDR3 region is CASSGEGWRPEAFF. In DNA, the CDR3 is TGTGCCAGCAGCGGGGAGGGTTGGAGACCTGAAGCTTTCTTT. Using reference TRBV7-2 and TRBJ1-1 for the parts outside the CDR3, the full variable domain is GAGVSQSPSNKVTEKGKDVELRCDPISGHTALYWYRQSLGQGLEFLIYFQGNSAPDKSGLPSDRFSAERTGGSVSTLTIQRTQQEDSAVYLCASSGEGWRPEAFFGQGTRLTVV.

The rearrangement links TRBV7-9 to TRBJ1-1, with D unclear. The CDR3 consists of 11 residues. Between the trimmed V and J ends, which lost 2 bases and 7 bases, there was a span of 5 bases. Germline V lookup: CDR1 SEHNR, CDR2 FQNEAQ (reference sequence). CDR3 protein: CASSLQFEAFF. DNA of the CDR3: TGTGCCAGCAGCTTACAGTTTGAAGCTTTCTTT.

The V gene is TRBV28, the J gene TRBJ2-7; tentative D call: TRBD2 (6 bases). The germline V gene has CDR1 MDHEN and CDR2 SYDVKM. CDR3 length: 12 residues. V was pared by 4 bases and J by 7 bases, with 11 bases between. The chain's CDR3 is CASSSGLPEQYF. The CDR3 DNA sequence: TGTGCCAGCAGTTCGGGACTCCCGGAGCAGTACTTC.

This chain connects TRBV6-5 to TRBJ1-3; D perhaps matches TRBD1 (5 bases). V gave up 8 bases and J gave up 0 bases, with 11 bases separating them. This CDR3 has 14 amino acids. CDR1 is MNHEY and CDR2 is SVGAGI in the germline V gene. For the CDR3, the DNA is TGTGCCAGCCGACAGCTACACTCTGGAAACACCATATATTTT. Translated: CASRQLHSGNTIYF.

The CDR3, as DNA: TGTGCCAGCAGCTTAGTCTTCCGAGATACGCAGTATTTT. As protein: CASSLVFRDTQYF. The chain is built from TRBV7-2 and TRBJ2-3, with unresolved D. Trimming left V 1 base short and J 5 bases short, with 7 bases between. This CDR3 has 13 amino acids. From germline, CDR1 is SGHTA and CDR2 FQGNSA.

The chain has TRBV4-2 and TRBJ1-2, with D hard to call. The germline gives CDR1 LGHNA, CDR2 YNFKEQ. This CDR3 is built from 13 residues. Trimming left V 0 bases short and J 4 bases short, with 6 bases between. CDR3 DNA: TGTGCCAGCAGCCAAGAGACGGCCTATGGCTACACCTTC. Encoded protein: CASSQETAYGYTF.

The V call is TRBV6-1, the J call TRBJ2-3; D unresolved. V lost 2 bases and J lost 0, with 9 bases in between. The germline gives CDR1 MNHNS, CDR2 SASEGT. The CDR3 spans 15 residues. As DNA, the CDR3 is TGTGCCAGCAGTGAAATCCCCACTAGCACAGATACGCAGTATTTT. This translates into CASSEIPTSTDTQYF.

The gene calls are TRBV6-5 and TRBJ1-4; 7 bases map to TRBD1. Per the germline V gene, CDR1 is MNHEY and CDR2 is SVGAGI. This CDR3 has 15 residues. J gave up 5 bases and V 6 bases, and 9 bases lay outside the gene matches. The CDR3 DNA reads as TGTGCCAGCAGGGCTGGACAGGTGGAAAATGAAAAACTGTTTTTT. Protein sequence: CASRAGQVENEKLFF.

The genes are TRBV2 and TRBJ2-2; 9 positions agree with TRBD1. Germline loops: CDR1 SNHLY, CDR2 FYNNEI. The CDR3 has 14 amino acids. V shed 6 bases, J shed 6 bases, and the junction held 5 bases outside the gene matches. The CDR3 bases are TGTGCCAGCAGGAAGACAGGGGGTGCCGGGGAGCTGTTTTTT. As protein: CASRKTGGAGELFF.

J is TRBJ1-1 and V is TRBV6-5; TRBD1 agrees at 8 bases. Germline V lookup: CDR1 MNHEY, CDR2 SVGAGI. CDR3 size: 14 residues. Unmatched junction bases numbered 7, after V lost 6 bases and J lost 4 bases. The CDR3 is CASSQTGVGTEAFF. The CDR3 DNA sequence: TGTGCCAGCAGCCAGACAGGGGTCGGCACTGAAGCTTTCTTT.

The rearrangement uses TRBV7-2 and TRBJ1-1; possible D gene TRBD1, 5 bases. Trimming stripped 2 bases from V and 5 bases from J, with 15 bases between. Germline values: CDR1 SGHTA, CDR2 FQGNSA. The CDR3 has 15 amino acids. CDR3 nucleotides: TGTGCCAGCAGCTTATCATCACGGGGCGGGACTGAAGCTTTCTTT. Translation gives CASSLSSRGGTEAFF.

This chain joins TRBV9 and TRBJ2-1; 8 nucleotides agree with TRBD2. Germline assignment: CDR1 SGDLS and CDR2 YYNGEE. The CDR3 covers 17 residues. J was trimmed by 0 bases and V by 0 bases; bases with no gene match: 5. The CDR3 bases are TGTGCCAGCAGCGTAGGGCTAGCGGGTAACTCCTACAATGAGCAGTTCTTC. Translating it yields CASSVGLAGNSYNEQFF. Supplemented by reference TRBV9 and TRBJ2-1, the full variable domain reads DSGVTQTPKHLITATGQRVTLRCSPRSGDLSVYWYQQSLDQGLQFLIQYYNGEERAKGNILERFSAQQFPDLHSELNLSSLELGDSALYFCASSVGLAGNSYNEQFFGPGTRLTVL.

The chain uses TRBV27 and TRBJ2-7; D gene ambiguous. With 4 bases removed from V and 7 bases from J, the gap between germline ends came to 17 bases. The CDR3 is made up of 14 amino acids. In germline, CDR1 is MNHEY, CDR2 SMNVEV (reference sequence). CDR3 in amino acids: CASSSRTGLWEQYF. The CDR3, as DNA: TGTGCCAGCAGTTCCCGGACGGGTTTGTGGGAGCAGTACTTC.

The V gene is TRBV2, the J gene TRBJ1-5, with D perhaps matching TRBD1 (5 bases). The CDR3 covers 17 residues. Per the germline V gene, CDR1 is SNHLY and CDR2 is FYNNEI. Trimming cost V 5 bases and J 0 bases, with 17 bases left between them. The CDR3 DNA sequence: TGTGCCAGCAGTTCAACAGGCCAAACCTATAGCAATCAGCCCCAGCATTTT. This encodes CASSSTGQTYSNQPQHF.

The chain employs TRBV14 and TRBJ2-7, with D maybe TRBD2 (6 bases). This CDR3 is 16 amino acids long. V was trimmed by 0 bases and J by 0 bases, leaving 12 bases between them. CDR1 and CDR2 (germline): SGHDN, FVKESK. This CDR3 is CASSQDLAGFSYEQYF. Written as DNA, the CDR3 is TGTGCCAGCAGCCAAGATCTTGCGGGATTCTCCTACGAGCAGTACTTC.